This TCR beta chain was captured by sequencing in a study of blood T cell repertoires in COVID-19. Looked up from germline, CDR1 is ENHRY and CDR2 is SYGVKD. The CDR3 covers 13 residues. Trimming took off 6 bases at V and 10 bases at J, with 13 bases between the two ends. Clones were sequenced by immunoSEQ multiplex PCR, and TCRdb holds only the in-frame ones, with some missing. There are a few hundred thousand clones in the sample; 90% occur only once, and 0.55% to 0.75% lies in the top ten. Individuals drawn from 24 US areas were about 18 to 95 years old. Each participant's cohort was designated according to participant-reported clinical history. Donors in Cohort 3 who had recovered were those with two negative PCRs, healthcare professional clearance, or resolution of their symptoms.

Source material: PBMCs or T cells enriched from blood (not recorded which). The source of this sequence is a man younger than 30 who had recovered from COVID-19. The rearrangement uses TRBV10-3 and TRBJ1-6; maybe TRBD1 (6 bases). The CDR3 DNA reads TGTGCCATCAGCGAAACCGGACAGTCACCCCTCCACTTT. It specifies CAISETGQSPLHF.